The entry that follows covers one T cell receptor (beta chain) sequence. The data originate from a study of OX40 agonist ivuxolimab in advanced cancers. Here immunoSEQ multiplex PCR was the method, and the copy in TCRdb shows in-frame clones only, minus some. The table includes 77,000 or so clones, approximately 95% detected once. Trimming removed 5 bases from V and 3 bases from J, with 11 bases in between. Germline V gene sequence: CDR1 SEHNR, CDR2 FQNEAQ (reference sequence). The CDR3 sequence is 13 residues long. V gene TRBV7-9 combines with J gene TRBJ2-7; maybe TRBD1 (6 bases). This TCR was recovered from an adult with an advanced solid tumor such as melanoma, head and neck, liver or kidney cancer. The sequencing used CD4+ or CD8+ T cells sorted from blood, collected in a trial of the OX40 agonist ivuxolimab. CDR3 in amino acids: CASSATGNYEQYF. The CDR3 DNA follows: TGTGCCAGCAGCGCAACAGGGAACTACGAGCAGTACTTC. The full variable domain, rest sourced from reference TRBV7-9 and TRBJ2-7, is DTGVSQNPRHKITKRGQNVTFRCDPISEHNRLYWYRQTLGQGPEFLTYFQNEAQLEKSRLLSDRFSAERPKGSFSTLEIQRTEQGDSAMYLCASSATGNYEQYFGPGTRLTVT.